This T cell receptor beta chain derives from a study of cytomegalovirus exposure and HLA in healthy donors. CDR1 is MNHEY, CDR2 SMNVEV, per germline (reference sequence). The CDR3 runs to 19 residues. Deletions cut 1 base from V and 5 bases from J, with 26 bases between. Study-wide findings and caveats: Most observed TCR sequences were rare, whereas some public TCRs were detected in many donors.

It was with 60 Vbeta and 13 Jbeta primers that the PCR ran. The data were produced by immunoSEQ multiplex PCR, yet TCRdb's version contains in-frame clones alone and is incomplete. This repertoire shows roughly 170,000 clones, about 79% found once; its top ten account for more than 0.95%. Comments on this clone: What it recognizes is unknown.

This clonotype was obtained from a girl between 2 and 10 years old in good health and CMV-seropositive. The chain has TRBV27 and TRBJ1-1; a weak D match, TRBD1 (6 bases). The sample was PBMCs. The CDR3 sequence is CASSLYNPTRTVLGTEAFF. In DNA form, the CDR3 reads TGTGCCAGCAGTTTATATAATCCAACCCGGACAGTGTTGGGAACTGAAGCTTTCTTT.